The present T cell receptor beta chain was sequenced within a study of CD8 T cells in ankylosing spondylitis. Findings and caveats of the study: What appeared characteristic of ankylosing spondylitis blood was a TCR beta motif of about eight highly homologous variants.

This clonotype was seen more than once but under ten times. The antigen is undetermined. Each CDR3 protein is one row after TCRdb ran MiXCR on the 5' RACE reads. This sample carries about 270,000 distinct CDR3 sequences, 32% of them seen once, and the ten largest clones take approximately 4%. This TCR was recovered from a male donor with ankylosing spondylitis or in good health (not recorded which). Sequenced: blood, either unsorted or a sorted T cell fraction (not recorded which).

The CDR3 DNA follows: TGCAGTGCGGGAAGGGGTTGGAGGCAAGAGACCCAGTACTTC. Protein sequence: CSAGRGWRQETQYF. The chain employs TRBV20-1 and TRBJ2-5; possibly TRBD1 or TRBD2 for D (5 bases each). Germline V CDR1 and CDR2: DFQATT, SNEGSKA (reference sequence). Trimming stripped 6 bases from V and 2 bases from J, with 16 bases between. The CDR3 has 14 residues.